A selection of T cell receptor beta chains follows, all from one sample in a study of CD8 T cells in ankylosing spondylitis. TCRdb reprocessed the 5' RACE reads via MiXCR and lists one record per CDR3 protein. The sample holds about 69,000 distinct CDR3 sequences; less than 6% are singletons and the top ten take 2% to 2.5%. Sample: blood, either unsorted or a sorted T cell fraction (not recorded which). The receptors were sampled from a male donor with ankylosing spondylitis or in good health (not recorded which). Each CDR3 is given with its conserved first and last residue. A D gene is named only where the DNA matches it firmly. Clone size is given for some rows only: seen once, a few or many times, or a class if the clone is expanded.

clone_size j_call d_call v_call cdr3_aa cdr3_nt
many TRBJ1-2 - TRBV20-1 CSALQGGDYGYTF TGCAGTGCCCTGCAAGGTGGCGACTATGGCTACACCTTC
- TRBJ1-5 - TRBV7-2 CASSFTISNQPQHF TGTGCCAGCAGCTTCACGATTAGCAATCAGCCCCAGCATTTT
many TRBJ2-7 TRBD1 TRBV20-1 CSAREGTGENEQYF TGCAGTGCTAGAGAGGGGACAGGGGAAAACGAGCAGTACTTC
many TRBJ2-4 TRBD2 TRBV7-2 CASSSPRGDLAKNIQYF TGTGCCAGCAGCTCCCCGCGGGGGGACCTAGCCAAAAACATTCAGTACTTC
many TRBJ2-6 - TRBV29-1 CSVVGSGANVLTF TGCAGCGTTGTGGGGTCTGGGGCCAACGTCCTGACTTTC
many TRBJ2-7 TRBD1 TRBV7-2 CASSLSGTGSYEQYF TGTGCCAGCAGCTTATCCGGGACAGGCTCCTACGAGCAGTACTTC
many TRBJ2-2 TRBD2 TRBV7-3 CASSLTSGGASGELFF TGTGCCAGCAGCTTAACTAGCGGGGGGGCCTCCGGGGAGCTGTTTTTT
many TRBJ1-6 TRBD1 TRBV12-3/TRBV12-4 CASSPGTEANSPLHF TGTGCCAGCAGTCCCGGGACAGAGGCTAATTCACCCCTCCACTTT
many TRBJ1-4 TRBD1 TRBV27 CASSDSTTAGGLTNEKLFF TGTGCCAGCAGTGACTCCACGACGGCAGGGGGCTTAACTAATGAAAAACTGTTTTTT
many TRBJ1-1 TRBD1 TRBV20-1 CSARDPRQGAKDTEAFF TGCAGTGCTAGAGACCCGAGACAGGGGGCGAAGGACACTGAAGCTTTCTTT
many TRBJ1-4 TRBD1 TRBV5-1 CASSLAGTVRDEKLFF TGCGCCAGCAGCTTGGCCGGGACAGTCCGGGATGAAAAACTGTTTTTT
few TRBJ1-4 - TRBV5-1 CASSPDGLNEKLFF TGCGCCAGCAGCCCAGACGGCCTGAATGAAAAACTGTTTTTT
many TRBJ2-7 TRBD1 TRBV20-1 CSARDSGQVSYEQYF TGCAGTGCTAGAGATTCAGGACAGGTCTCCTACGAGCAGTACTTC
- TRBJ1-1 - TRBV27 CASSQLDKNTEAFF TGTGCCAGCAGCCAGCTCGACAAGAACACTGAAGCTTTCTTT
many TRBJ2-7 - TRBV11-2 CASSSLAGQEQYF TGTGCCAGCAGCTCGCTGGCGGGACAGGAGCAGTACTTC
many TRBJ2-5 TRBD2 TRBV30 CAWSVGLAGPQETQYF TGTGCCTGGAGTGTTGGACTAGCGGGTCCTCAAGAGACCCAGTACTTC
many TRBJ1-3 - TRBV7-2 CASSLGGTGNTIYF TGTGCCAGCAGCTTAGGGGGAACTGGAAACACCATATATTTT
many TRBJ2-7 - TRBV20-1 CSACARTDPIPYEQYF TGCAGTGCGTGCGCCAGGACAGACCCGATTCCCTACGAGCAGTACTTC
many TRBJ2-7 - TRBV20-1 CSAPEPGNSYEQYF TGCAGTGCACCCGAACCAGGCAACTCCTACGAGCAGTACTTC
many TRBJ2-6 - TRBV18 CASSPGSGANVLTF TGTGCCAGCTCACCTGGGTCGGGGGCCAACGTCCTGACTTTC
many TRBJ2-1 TRBD1 TRBV6-5 CASSSGTGYNEQFF TGTGCCAGCAGTTCGGGGACAGGTTACAATGAGCAGTTCTTC
many TRBJ1-5 TRBD1 TRBV28 CASRPGQGWQPQHF TGTGCCAGCAGACCCGGACAGGGCTGGCAGCCCCAGCATTTT
many TRBJ1-5 - TRBV15 CATSIQGVAASNQPQHF TGTGCCACCAGCATACAGGGAGTGGCAGCCAGCAATCAGCCCCAGCATTTT
many TRBJ2-2 - TRBV2 CASTPGDAGELFF TGTGCCAGCACCCCCGGGGACGCCGGGGAGCTGTTTTTT
many TRBJ2-3 - TRBV7-2 CASTPNLADTQYF TGTGCCAGCACCCCAAACCTAGCAGATACGCAGTATTTT
many TRBJ2-7 - TRBV20-1 CSARVGPEYEQYF TGCAGTGCTAGAGTGGGACCGGAGTACGAGCAGTACTTC
many TRBJ1-2 - TRBV2 CASSGAGTYGYTF TGTGCCAGCAGTGGGGCGGGGACCTATGGCTACACCTTC
many TRBJ1-1 - TRBV27 CASSALTGDTEAFF TGTGCCAGCAGTGCACTGACTGGGGACACTGAAGCTTTCTTT
- TRBJ1-4 - TRBV20-1 CSARAASGGPIEKLFF TGCAGTGCTAGAGCCGCCTCCGGGGGACCTATTGAAAAACTGTTTTTT
many TRBJ2-1 TRBD2 TRBV3-1 CASSQLAGGYNEQFF TGTGCCAGCAGCCAACTAGCGGGGGGGTACAATGAGCAGTTCTTC
many TRBJ2-7 - TRBV25-1 CASSETREQYF TGTGCCAGCAGCGAAACTCGGGAGCAGTACTTC
many TRBJ2-3 - TRBV3-1 CASSRRDGQLTDTQYF TGTGCCAGCAGCCGAAGGGACGGACAACTCACAGATACGCAGTATTTT
few TRBJ2-3 - TRBV6-2/TRBV6-3 CASSAPRVSTDTQYF TGTGCCAGCAGTGCGCCCAGAGTTAGCACAGATACGCAGTATTTT
many TRBJ1-6 - TRBV27 CASKVYNSPLHF TGTGCCAGCAAGGTGTATAATTCACCCCTCCACTTT
many TRBJ1-6 - TRBV5-5 CASSLAGTDNSPLHF TGTGCCAGCAGCTTGGCAGGGACGGATAATTCACCCCTCCACTTT
many TRBJ1-1 TRBD1 TRBV9 CASSPRQGDTEAFF TGTGCCAGCAGCCCAAGACAGGGAGACACTGAAGCTTTCTTT
few TRBJ2-2 - TRBV5-1 CTSSSQNTGELFF TGCACCAGTAGCTCACAGAACACCGGGGAGCTGTTTTTT
many TRBJ2-2 - TRBV18 CASSPMEGPTGELFF TGTGCCAGCTCACCAATGGAGGGCCCCACCGGGGAGCTGTTTTTT
many TRBJ1-6 - TRBV18 CASSPDRNSPLHF TGTGCCAGCTCACCTGACAGGAATTCACCCCTCCACTTT
- TRBJ2-1 - TRBV3-1 CLLHSGPGDPGAYNEQFF TGCCTCCTCCACTCCGGACCGGGAGACCCAGGGGCTTACAATGAGCAGTTCTTC
many TRBJ2-3 TRBD1 TRBV7-3 CASSLMGQGTDTQYF TGTGCCAGCAGCTTAATGGGACAGGGAACAGATACGCAGTATTTT
many TRBJ2-6 - TRBV6-1 CASSEEGFGANVLTF TGTGCCAGCAGTGAGGAAGGATTTGGGGCCAACGTCCTGACTTTC
many TRBJ1-4 TRBD1 TRBV7-9 CASSQGVQGNEKLFF TGTGCCAGCAGCCAAGGGGTACAGGGGAACGAAAAACTGTTTTTT
many TRBJ2-5 - TRBV12-3/TRBV12-4 CASSSTADGTQYF TGTGCCAGCAGTTCGACAGCGGATGGGACCCAGTACTTC
many TRBJ1-1 - TRBV10-3 CAIGGRGDTEAFF TGTGCCATCGGGGGCCGCGGTGACACTGAAGCTTTCTTT
many TRBJ1-1 - TRBV5-1 CASSFRGMNTEAFF TGCGCCAGCAGCTTCCGGGGGATGAACACTGAAGCTTTCTTT
many TRBJ2-4 - TRBV10-3 CAIGPTGSLGKNIQYF TGTGCCATCGGTCCGACTGGGTCCCTAGGGAAAAACATTCAGTACTTC
many TRBJ2-1 - TRBV11-2 CASSLGTRWNNEQFF TGTGCCAGCAGCCTAGGGACAAGATGGAACAATGAGCAGTTCTTC
many TRBJ1-2 - TRBV6-2/TRBV6-3 CASSSPIRGSYGYTF TGTGCCAGCAGTTCGCCTATCAGGGGAAGCTATGGCTACACCTTC
many TRBJ2-2 - TRBV18 CASSPSQVLNTGELFF TGTGCCAGCTCACCCTCACAAGTTCTCAACACCGGGGAGCTGTTTTTT
many TRBJ1-1 - TRBV10-2 CASSESFNPGKTEAFF TGCGCCAGCAGTGAGTCTTTTAACCCAGGGAAAACTGAAGCTTTCTTT
many TRBJ1-4 - TRBV5-1 CASCLTGRDEKLFF TGCGCCAGCTGTCTGACAGGTCGTGATGAAAAACTGTTTTTT
many TRBJ2-7 - TRBV7-2 CASSLVVDGRYEQYF TGTGCCAGCAGCTTAGTCGTCGATGGGCGCTACGAGCAGTACTTC
many TRBJ2-1 - TRBV5-1 CASSAQAGAYNEQFF TGCGCCAGCAGCGCCCAAGCGGGTGCTTACAATGAGCAGTTCTTC